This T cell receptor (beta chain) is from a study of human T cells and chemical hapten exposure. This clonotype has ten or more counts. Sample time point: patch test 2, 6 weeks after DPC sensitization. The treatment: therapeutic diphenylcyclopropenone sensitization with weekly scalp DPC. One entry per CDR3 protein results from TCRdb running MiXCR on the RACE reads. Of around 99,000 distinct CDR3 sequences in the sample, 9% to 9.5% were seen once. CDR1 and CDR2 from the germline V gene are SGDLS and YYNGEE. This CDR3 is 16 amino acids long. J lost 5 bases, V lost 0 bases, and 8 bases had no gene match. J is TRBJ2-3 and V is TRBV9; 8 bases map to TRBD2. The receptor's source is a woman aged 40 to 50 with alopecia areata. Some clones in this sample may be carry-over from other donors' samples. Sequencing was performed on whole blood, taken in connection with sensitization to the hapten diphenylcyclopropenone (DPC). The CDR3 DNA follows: TGTGCCAGCAGCGTAGTCCCCCAGCGGGGGAGAGATACGCAGTATTTT. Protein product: CASSVVPQRGRDTQYF.